These 12 T cell receptor beta chains were all obtained from the same sample, sequenced in a study of blood T cell repertoires in COVID-19. TCRdb's copy holds only in-frame clones and misses some; the assay was immunoSEQ multiplex PCR. The sample records around 80,000 clones, more than 80% being singletons. What was sequenced was peripheral blood. The source of these receptors is a woman aged 80 or over with acute or convalescent COVID-19.

This rearrangement joins TRBV9 to TRBJ2-1; 8 nucleotides line up with TRBD2. Germline V gives CDR1 SGDLS, CDR2 YYNGEE. The CDR3 sequence is 15 residues long. The junction had 3 bases not matched to a gene; V was cut back by 1 base and J by 3 bases. The CDR3 is CASSVSGRFYNEQFF. The CDR3 DNA sequence: TGTGCCAGCAGCGTAAGCGGGAGATTCTACAATGAGCAGTTCTTC.

The rearrangement uses TRBV12-3 or TRBV12-4 and TRBJ2-7; 10 nucleotides match TRBD2. The CDR3 runs 13 residues. The V gene end was trimmed by 6 bases and the J gene end by 7 bases; junction bases not matched to a gene: 6. The CDR3 nucleotides are TGTGCCAGCAGCTCTAGCGGGAGCTCGGAGCAGTACTTC. Its protein product is CASSSSGSSEQYF.

The chain employs TRBV7-2 and TRBJ2-7, with a tentative D call TRBD2 (6 bases). Germline V gives CDR1 SGHTA, CDR2 FQGNSA. The CDR3 sequence is 14 residues long. The V end lost 4 bases, the J end lost 0 bases, and 10 bases lay between the germline ends. The CDR3 coding sequence is TGTGCCAGCAGCTCCTGGGACTCCTCCTACGAGCAGTACTTC. Amino acid sequence: CASSSWDSSYEQYF.

The V gene is TRBV5-8, the J gene TRBJ2-6, with 7 bases matching TRBD1. There are 18 residues in the CDR3. Germline values: CDR1 SGHTS, CDR2 YDEGEE. The J segment lost 1 base and the V segment lost 4 bases, leaving 11 bases of the junction unmatched. The CDR3 sequence: CASSMDRRLSSGANVLTF. The CDR3 DNA reads TGTGCCAGCAGCATGGACAGGCGTCTATCTTCTGGGGCCAACGTCCTGACTTTC.

The chain has TRBV27 and TRBJ2-2; D uncertain. V lost 7 bases and J 0 bases, leaving 21 bases between the germline ends. The germline V gene has CDR1 MNHEY and CDR2 SMNVEV (reference sequence). This CDR3 has 18 amino acids. CDR3 residues: CASTPVLVSGANTGELFF. CDR3 coding DNA: TGTGCCAGCACCCCGGTCCTTGTAAGTGGAGCGAACACCGGGGAGCTGTTTTTT.

This chain links TRBV3-1 (or the pseudogene TRBV3-2) with TRBJ2-7; TRBD2 is a possible D gene (6 bases). Germline values: CDR1 LGHDT, CDR2 YNNKEL (reference sequence). This CDR3 has 13 amino acids. Trimming stripped 2 bases from V and 7 bases from J, with 12 bases between. CDR3 nucleotide sequence: TGTGCCAGCAGCCAATCCATCGGGGGAGAGCAGTACTTC. Its protein is CASSQSIGGEQYF.

This chain connects TRBV27 to TRBJ2-2; tentative D call: TRBD1 (6 bases). The V end was cut by 6 bases, the J end by 1 base, with 6 bases between. Per the germline V gene, CDR1 is MNHEY and CDR2 is SMNVEV (reference sequence). The CDR3 runs to 13 residues. This CDR3 reads CASRGGNTGELFF. The CDR3 region has the DNA TGTGCCAGCAGAGGGGGGAACACCGGGGAGCTGTTTTTT.

This chain joins TRBV3-1 (or the pseudogene TRBV3-2) and TRBJ2-7, with TRBD1 matching over 8 bases. This CDR3 region has 14 residues. V shed 3 bases and J 2 bases; nucleotides not matched to a gene: 3. CDR1 and CDR2 from the germline V gene are LGHDT and YNNKEL (reference sequence). The CDR3 protein is CASSQRQGPYEQYF. DNA of the CDR3: TGTGCCAGCAGCCAGAGACAGGGGCCCTACGAGCAGTACTTC.

The CDR3 region is CASSQDVSYGYTF. Here the CDR3 DNA reads TGCGCCAGCAGCCAAGATGTCAGTTATGGCTACACCTTC. The genes are TRBV4-1 and TRBJ1-2; D is uncertain. This CDR3 spans 13 amino acids. The germline V gene encodes CDR1 MGHRA and CDR2 YSYEKL. Trimming pared 0 bases from V and 5 bases from J, leaving 7 bases between.

This chain connects TRBV3-1 (or the pseudogene TRBV3-2) to TRBJ1-2, with 12 bases lining up with TRBD1. The V gene end was trimmed by 3 bases and the J gene end by 4 bases; junction bases not matched to a gene: 6. Germline assignment: CDR1 LGHDT and CDR2 YNNKEL (reference sequence). The length of the CDR3 is 16 residues. CDR3 amino acids: CASSQGTGGAGYGYTF. Here the CDR3 DNA reads TGTGCCAGCAGCCAGGGGACAGGGGGCGCGGGCTATGGCTACACCTTC.

This chain connects TRBV7-2 to TRBJ2-1; 15 positions agree with TRBD2. V lost 4 bases and J lost 7; bases outside the gene matches: 8. Germline V gene sequence: CDR1 SGHTA, CDR2 FQGNSA. The CDR3 contains 17 residues. DNA for the CDR3: TGTGCCAGCAGCTCAACGGGACTAGCGGGAGGCAAAAATGAGCAGTTCTTC. Translation: CASSSTGLAGGKNEQFF.

The rearrangement joins TRBV5-1 to TRBJ2-1; no firm D call. Between the trimmed V and J ends, which lost 0 bases and 7 bases, there was a span of 17 bases. This CDR3 is 16 amino acids long. Germline-derived CDR1 and CDR2 are SGHRS and YFSETQ. The CDR3 DNA reads as TGCGCCAGCAGCTTGGTGTCGGAGTCTCTCCGAAATGAGCAGTTCTTC. Translated, it gives CASSLVSESLRNEQFF.